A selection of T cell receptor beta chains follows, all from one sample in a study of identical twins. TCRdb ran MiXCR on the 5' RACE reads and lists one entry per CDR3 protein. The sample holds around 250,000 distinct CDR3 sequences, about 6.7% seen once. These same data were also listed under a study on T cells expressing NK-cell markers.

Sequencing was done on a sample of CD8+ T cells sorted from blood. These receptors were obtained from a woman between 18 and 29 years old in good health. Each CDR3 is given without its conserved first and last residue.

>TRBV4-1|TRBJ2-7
ASSQGRDTYYEQY
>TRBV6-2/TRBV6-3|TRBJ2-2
ASSYSTSENTGELF
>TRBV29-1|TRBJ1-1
SVGYGGHTEAF
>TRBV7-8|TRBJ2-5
ASSAQRVAETQY
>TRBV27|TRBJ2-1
ASSSIDWEGREQF
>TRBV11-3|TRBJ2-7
ASSFGRGAPYEQY
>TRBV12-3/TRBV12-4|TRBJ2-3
ASSGKGKHTQY
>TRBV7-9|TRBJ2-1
ATKAGGSSDEQF
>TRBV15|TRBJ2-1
ATSRDHKGNYNEQF
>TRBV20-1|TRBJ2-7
SACEGGSVTYEQY
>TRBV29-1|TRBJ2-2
SVDKAGELF
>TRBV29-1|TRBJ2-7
SVWDRLYEQY
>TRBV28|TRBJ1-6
ASSLEGGGNSPLH
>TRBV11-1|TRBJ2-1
ASSFSTSGSMRSYNEQF
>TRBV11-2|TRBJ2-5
ASSASSGSETQY
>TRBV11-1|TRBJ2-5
ASSDTLTSGGPQETQY